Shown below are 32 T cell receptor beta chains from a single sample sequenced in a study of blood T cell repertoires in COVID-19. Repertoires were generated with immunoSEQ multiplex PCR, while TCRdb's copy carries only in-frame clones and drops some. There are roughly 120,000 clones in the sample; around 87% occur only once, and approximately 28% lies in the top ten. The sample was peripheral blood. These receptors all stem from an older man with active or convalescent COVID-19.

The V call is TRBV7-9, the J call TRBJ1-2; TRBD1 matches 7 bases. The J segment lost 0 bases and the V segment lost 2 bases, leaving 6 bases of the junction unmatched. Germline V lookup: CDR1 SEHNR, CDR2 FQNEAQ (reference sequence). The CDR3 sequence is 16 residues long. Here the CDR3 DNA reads TGTGCCAGCAGCTTATTTGGGACAGAGACTAACTATGGCTACACCTTC. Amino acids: CASSLFGTETNYGYTF.

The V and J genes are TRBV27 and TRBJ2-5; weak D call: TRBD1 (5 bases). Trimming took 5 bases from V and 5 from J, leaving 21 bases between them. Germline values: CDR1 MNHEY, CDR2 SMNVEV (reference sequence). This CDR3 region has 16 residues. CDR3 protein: CASSLRGQGLMETQYF. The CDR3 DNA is TGTGCCAGCAGTCTCCGTGGTCAGGGATTAATGGAGACCCAGTACTTC.

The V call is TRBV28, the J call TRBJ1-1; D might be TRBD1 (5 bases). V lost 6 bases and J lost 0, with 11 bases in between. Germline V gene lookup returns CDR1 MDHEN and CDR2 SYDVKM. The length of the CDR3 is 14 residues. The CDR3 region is CASSKLRVNTEAFF. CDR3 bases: TGTGCCAGCAGCAAACTCAGGGTGAACACTGAAGCTTTCTTT.

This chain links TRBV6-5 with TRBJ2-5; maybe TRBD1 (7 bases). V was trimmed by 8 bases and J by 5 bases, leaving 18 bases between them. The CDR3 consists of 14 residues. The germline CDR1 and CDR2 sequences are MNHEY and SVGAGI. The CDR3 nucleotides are TGTGCCAGCGGGGGGACAGCGCCCGGGGAGACCCAGTACTTC. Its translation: CASGGTAPGETQYF.

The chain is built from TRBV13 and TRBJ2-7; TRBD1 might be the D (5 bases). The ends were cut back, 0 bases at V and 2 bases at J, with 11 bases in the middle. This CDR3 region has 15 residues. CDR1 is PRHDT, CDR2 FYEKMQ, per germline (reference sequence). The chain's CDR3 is CASSLGLQGPYEQYF. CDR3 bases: TGTGCCAGCAGCTTAGGCCTGCAGGGCCCCTACGAGCAGTACTTC. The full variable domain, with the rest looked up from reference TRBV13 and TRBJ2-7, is AAGVIQSPRHLIKEKRETATLKCYPIPRHDTVYWYQQGPGQDPQFLISFYEKMQSDKGSIPDRFSAQQFSDYHSELNMSSLELGDSALYFCASSLGLQGPYEQYFGPGTRLTVT.

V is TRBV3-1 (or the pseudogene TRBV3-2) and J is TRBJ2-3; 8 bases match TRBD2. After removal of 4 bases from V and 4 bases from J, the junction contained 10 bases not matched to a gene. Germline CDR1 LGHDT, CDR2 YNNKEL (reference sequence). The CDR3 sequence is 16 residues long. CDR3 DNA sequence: TGTGCCAGCAGCCTGGGTAGCGGGAAGGTCGCAGATACGCAGTATTTT. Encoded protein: CASSLGSGKVADTQYF.

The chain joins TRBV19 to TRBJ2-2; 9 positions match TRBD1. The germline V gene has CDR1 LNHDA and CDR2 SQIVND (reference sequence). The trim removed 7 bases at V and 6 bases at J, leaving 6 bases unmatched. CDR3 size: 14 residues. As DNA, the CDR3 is TGTGCCAGTAAGGGGACAGGGTGGGCCGGGGAGCTGTTTTTT. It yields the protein CASKGTGWAGELFF. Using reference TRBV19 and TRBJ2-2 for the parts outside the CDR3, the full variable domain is DGGITQSPKYLFRKEGQNVTLSCEQNLNHDAMYWYRQDPGQGLRLIYYSQIVNDFQKGDIAEGYSVSREKKESFPLTVTSAQKNPTAFYLCASKGTGWAGELFFGEGSRLTVL.

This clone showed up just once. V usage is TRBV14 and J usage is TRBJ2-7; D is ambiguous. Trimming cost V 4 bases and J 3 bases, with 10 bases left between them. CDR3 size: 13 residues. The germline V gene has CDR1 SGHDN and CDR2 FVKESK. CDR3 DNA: TGTGCCAGCAGCCTCAAGCGCGGCTACGAGCAGTACTTC. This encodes CASSLKRGYEQYF.

DNA for the CDR3: TGTGCCAGCAGTGACTCGAAGGCAGGGACCTACAATGAGCAGTTCTTC. Protein product: CASSDSKAGTYNEQFF. The chain recombines TRBV6-4 with TRBJ2-1, with D perhaps TRBD1 (5 bases). V lost 0 bases and J lost 2, with 11 bases in between. Germline V gene sequence: CDR1 MRHNA, CDR2 SNTAGT. The CDR3 extends over 16 amino acids.

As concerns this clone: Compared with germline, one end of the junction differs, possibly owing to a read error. CDR3: CSVESPGGGCAF. Here the CDR3 DNA reads TGCAGCGTTGAGTCCCCGGGAGGGGGTTGCGCCTTT. This chain links TRBV29-1 with TRBJ1-4; tentative D call: TRBD1 (6 bases). Looked up from germline, CDR1 is SQVTM and CDR2 is ANQGSEA. There are 12 residues in the CDR3.

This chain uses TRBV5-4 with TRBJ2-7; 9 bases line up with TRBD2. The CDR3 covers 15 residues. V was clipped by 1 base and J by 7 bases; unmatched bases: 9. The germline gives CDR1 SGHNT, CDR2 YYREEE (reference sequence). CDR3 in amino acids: CASSLLGTSSSEQYF. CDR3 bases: TGTGCCAGCAGCTTGTTGGGGACTAGCTCCTCGGAGCAGTACTTC.

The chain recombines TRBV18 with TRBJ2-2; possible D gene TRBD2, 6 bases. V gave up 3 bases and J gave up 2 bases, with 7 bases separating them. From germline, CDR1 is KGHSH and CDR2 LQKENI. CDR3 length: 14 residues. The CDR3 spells CASSPGLNTGELFF. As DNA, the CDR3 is TGTGCCAGCTCACCGGGACTTAACACCGGGGAGCTGTTTTTT.

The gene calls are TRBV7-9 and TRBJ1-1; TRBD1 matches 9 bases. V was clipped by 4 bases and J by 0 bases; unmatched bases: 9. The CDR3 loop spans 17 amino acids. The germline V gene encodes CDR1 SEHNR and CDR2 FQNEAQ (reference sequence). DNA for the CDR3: TGTGCCAGCAGCTCCCCGGGACAGGGCTTTATGAACACTGAAGCTTTCTTT. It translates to CASSSPGQGFMNTEAFF.

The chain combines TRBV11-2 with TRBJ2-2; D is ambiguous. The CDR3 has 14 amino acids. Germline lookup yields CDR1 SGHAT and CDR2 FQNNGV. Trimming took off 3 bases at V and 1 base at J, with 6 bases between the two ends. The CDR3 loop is CASSFSGNTGELFF. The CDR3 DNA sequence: TGTGCCAGCAGCTTTAGTGGGAACACCGGGGAGCTGTTTTTT.

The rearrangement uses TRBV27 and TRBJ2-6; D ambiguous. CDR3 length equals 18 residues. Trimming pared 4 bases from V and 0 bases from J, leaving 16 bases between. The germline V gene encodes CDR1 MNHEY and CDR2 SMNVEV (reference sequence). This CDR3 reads CASSSKNFHLSGANVLTF. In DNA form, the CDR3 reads TGTGCCAGCAGTTCAAAGAACTTCCACCTCTCTGGGGCCAACGTCCTGACTTTC.

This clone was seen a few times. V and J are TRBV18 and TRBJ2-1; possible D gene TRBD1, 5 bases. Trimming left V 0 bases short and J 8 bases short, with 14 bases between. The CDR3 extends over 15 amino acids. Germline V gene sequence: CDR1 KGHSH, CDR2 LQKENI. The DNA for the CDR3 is TGTGCCAGCTCACCACCCAGCAGGGCCGACGATGAGCAGTTCTTC. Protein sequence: CASSPPSRADDEQFF.

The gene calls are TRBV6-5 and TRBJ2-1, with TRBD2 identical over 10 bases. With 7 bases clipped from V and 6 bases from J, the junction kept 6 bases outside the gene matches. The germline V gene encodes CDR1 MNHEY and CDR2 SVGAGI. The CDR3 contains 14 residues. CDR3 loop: CASMWLAGVNEQFF. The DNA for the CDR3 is TGTGCCAGCATGTGGCTAGCGGGAGTCAATGAGCAGTTCTTC.

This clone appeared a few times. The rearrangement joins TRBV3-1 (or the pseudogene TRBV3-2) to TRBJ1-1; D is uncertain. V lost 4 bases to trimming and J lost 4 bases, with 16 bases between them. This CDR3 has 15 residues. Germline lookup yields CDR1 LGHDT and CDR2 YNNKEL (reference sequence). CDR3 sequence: CASSPTRTQGTEAFF. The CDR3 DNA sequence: TGTGCCAGCAGCCCGACCCGGACTCAAGGCACTGAAGCTTTCTTT.

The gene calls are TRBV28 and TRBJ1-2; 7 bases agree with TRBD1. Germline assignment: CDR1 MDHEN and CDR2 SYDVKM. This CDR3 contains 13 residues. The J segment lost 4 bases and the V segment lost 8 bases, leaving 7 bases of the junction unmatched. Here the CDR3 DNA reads TGTGCCAGCCTTACAGGGGAGGTCTATGGCTACACCTTC. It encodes CASLTGEVYGYTF.

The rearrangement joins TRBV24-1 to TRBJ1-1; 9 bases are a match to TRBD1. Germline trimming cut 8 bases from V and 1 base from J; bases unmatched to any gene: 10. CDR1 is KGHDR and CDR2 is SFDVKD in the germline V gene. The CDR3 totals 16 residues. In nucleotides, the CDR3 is TGTGCCACCACTGAGGGACAGGGCCTTTGGAACACTGAAGCTTTCTTT. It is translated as CATTEGQGLWNTEAFF.

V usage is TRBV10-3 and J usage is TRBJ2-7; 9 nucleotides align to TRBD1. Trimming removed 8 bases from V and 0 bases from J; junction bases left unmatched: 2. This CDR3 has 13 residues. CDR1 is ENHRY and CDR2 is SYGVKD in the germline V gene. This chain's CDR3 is CAIGTGSSYEQYF. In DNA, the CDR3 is TGTGCCATCGGGACAGGGAGCTCCTACGAGCAGTACTTC.

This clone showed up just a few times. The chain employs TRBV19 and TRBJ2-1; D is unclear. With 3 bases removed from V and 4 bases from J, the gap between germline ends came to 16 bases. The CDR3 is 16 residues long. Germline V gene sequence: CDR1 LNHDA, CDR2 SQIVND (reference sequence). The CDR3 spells CASSISEAEPYNEQFF. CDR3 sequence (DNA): TGTGCCAGTAGTATTAGTGAGGCAGAACCTTACAATGAGCAGTTCTTC.

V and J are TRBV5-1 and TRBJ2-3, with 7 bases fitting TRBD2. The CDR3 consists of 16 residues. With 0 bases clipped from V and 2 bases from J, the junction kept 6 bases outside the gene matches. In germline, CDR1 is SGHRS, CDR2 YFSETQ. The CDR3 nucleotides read TGCGCCAGCAGCTTGGGCGGGAGCGCCGCCACAGATACGCAGTATTTT. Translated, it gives CASSLGGSAATDTQYF.

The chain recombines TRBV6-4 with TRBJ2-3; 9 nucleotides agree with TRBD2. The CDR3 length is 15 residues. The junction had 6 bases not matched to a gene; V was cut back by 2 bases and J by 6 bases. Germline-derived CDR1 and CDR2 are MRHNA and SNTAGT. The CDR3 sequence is CASSDGTSKGDTQYF. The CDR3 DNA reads TGTGCCAGCAGTGACGGGACTAGCAAGGGGGATACGCAGTATTTT.

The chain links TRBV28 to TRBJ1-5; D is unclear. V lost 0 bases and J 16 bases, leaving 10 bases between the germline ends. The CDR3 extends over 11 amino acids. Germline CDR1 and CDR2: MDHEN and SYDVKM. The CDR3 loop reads CASSLWTAVHF. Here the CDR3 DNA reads TGTGCCAGCAGTTTATGGACCGCGGTACATTTT.

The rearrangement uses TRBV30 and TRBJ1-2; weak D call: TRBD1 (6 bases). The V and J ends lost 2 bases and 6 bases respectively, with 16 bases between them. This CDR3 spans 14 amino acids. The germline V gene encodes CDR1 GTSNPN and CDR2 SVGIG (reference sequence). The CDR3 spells CAWSFPWGGDGYTF. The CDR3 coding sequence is TGTGCCTGGAGTTTCCCGTGGGGGGGCGATGGCTACACCTTC.

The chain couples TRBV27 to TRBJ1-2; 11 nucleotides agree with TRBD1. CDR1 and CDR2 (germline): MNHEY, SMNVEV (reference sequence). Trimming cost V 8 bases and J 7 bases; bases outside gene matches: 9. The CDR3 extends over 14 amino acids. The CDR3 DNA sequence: TGTGCCAGCCCACCGGACAGGGGGCTGGGTGGCTACACCTTC. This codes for CASPPDRGLGGYTF.

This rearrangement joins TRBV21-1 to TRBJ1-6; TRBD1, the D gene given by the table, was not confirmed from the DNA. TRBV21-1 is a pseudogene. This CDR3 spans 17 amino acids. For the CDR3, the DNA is TGTGCCAGCAGCAAGGTGAAAGCTGCGACAGTTAATTCACCCCTCCACTTT. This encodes CASSKVKAATVNSPLHF.

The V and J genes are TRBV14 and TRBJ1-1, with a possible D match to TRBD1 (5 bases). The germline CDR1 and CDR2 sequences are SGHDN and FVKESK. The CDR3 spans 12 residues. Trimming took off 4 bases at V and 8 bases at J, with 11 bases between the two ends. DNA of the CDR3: TGTGCCAGCAGCCCGGGGGGGGGAGAAGCTTTCTTT. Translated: CASSPGGGEAFF. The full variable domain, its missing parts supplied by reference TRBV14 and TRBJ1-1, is EAGVTQFPSHSVIEKGQTVTLRCDPISGHDNLYWYRRVMGKEIKFLLHFVKESKQDESGMPNNRFLAERTGGTYSTLKVQPAELEDSGVYFCASSPGGGEAFFGQGTRLTVV.

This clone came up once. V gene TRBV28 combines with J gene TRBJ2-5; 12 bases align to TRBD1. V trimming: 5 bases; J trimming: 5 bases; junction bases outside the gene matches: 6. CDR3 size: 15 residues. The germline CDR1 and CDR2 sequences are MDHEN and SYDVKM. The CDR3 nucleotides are TGTGCCAGCAGTGCCGGGACAGGGGGCCTGGAGACCCAGTACTTC. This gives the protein CASSAGTGGLETQYF.

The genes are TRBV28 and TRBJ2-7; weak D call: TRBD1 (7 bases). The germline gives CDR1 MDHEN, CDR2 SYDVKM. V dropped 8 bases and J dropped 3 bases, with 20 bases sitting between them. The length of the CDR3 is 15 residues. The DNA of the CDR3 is TGTGCCAGCCACTCCAGGGGGGCTACGAGCTACGAGCAGTACTTC. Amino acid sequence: CASHSRGATSYEQYF.

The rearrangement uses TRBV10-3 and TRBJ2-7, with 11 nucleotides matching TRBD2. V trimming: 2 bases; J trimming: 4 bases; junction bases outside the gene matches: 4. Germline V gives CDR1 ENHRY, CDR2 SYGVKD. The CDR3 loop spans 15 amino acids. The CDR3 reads CAISEGGTSGYEQYF. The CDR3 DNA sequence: TGTGCCATCAGTGAGGGGGGGACTAGCGGATACGAGCAGTACTTC.